This T cell receptor beta chain was identified in a study of human T cells and chemical hapten exposure. Study-wide context: Mainly, slight library volume differences in the pool made TCR yields vary.

MiXCR, run by TCRdb on the RACE reads, gives a single entry per CDR3 protein. The sample contains approximately 400,000 distinct CDR3 sequences, approximately 5.1% of which appear only once. This clonotype showed up many times. The sample's time point: pre-sensitization, week 0. The treatment: therapeutic diphenylcyclopropenone sensitization with weekly scalp DPC. Extraction yielded total RNA from whole blood (unfractionated). Trimming left V 5 bases short and J 3 bases short, with 10 bases between. The germline gives CDR1 SNHLY, CDR2 FYNNEI. The CDR3 is 14 residues long. The sequencing here drew on whole blood, taken in connection with sensitization to the hapten diphenylcyclopropenone (DPC). The chain carries TRBV2 and TRBJ1-4; the D gene is possibly TRBD1 (5 bases). The sequence was obtained from a woman aged 45-65 years with alopecia areata. Some clones in this sample may be carry-over from other donors' samples. The CDR3 DNA is TGTGCCAGCAGTCCAGGGTTCGCTAATGAAAAACTGTTTTTT. The encoded protein is CASSPGFANEKLFF. The variable domain in full, completed from reference TRBV2 and TRBJ1-4, reads EPEVTQTPSHQVTQMGQEVILRCVPISNHLYFYWYRQILGQKVEFLVSFYNNEISEKSEIFDDQFSVERPDGSNFTLKIRSTKLEDSAMYFCASSPGFANEKLFFGSGTQLSVL.